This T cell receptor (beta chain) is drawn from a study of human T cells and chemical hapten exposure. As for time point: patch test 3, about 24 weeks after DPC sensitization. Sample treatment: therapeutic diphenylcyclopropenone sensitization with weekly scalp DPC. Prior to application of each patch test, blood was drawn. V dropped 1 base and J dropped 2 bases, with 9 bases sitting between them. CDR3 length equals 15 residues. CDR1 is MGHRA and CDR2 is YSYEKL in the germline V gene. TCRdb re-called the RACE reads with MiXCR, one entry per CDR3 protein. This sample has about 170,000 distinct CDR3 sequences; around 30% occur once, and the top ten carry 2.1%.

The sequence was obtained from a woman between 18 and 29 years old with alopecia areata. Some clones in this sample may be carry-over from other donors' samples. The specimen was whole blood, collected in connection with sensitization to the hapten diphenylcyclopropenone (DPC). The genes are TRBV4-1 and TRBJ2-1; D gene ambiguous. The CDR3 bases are TGCGCCAGCAGCCAAGTTCTCCTCGCCTACAATGAGCAGTTCTTC. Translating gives CASSQVLLAYNEQFF.